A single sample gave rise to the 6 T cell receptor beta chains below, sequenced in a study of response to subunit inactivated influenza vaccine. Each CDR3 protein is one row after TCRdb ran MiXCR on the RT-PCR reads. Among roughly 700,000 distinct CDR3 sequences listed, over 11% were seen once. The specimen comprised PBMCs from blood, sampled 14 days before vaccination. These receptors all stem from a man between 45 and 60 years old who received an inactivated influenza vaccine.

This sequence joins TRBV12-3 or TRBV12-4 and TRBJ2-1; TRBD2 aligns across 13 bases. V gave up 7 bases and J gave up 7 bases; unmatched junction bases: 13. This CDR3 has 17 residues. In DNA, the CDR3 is TGTGCCAGCACCGAACTGACGGGACTAGCGGGAAGGAATGAGCAGTTCTTC. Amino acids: CASTELTGLAGRNEQFF.

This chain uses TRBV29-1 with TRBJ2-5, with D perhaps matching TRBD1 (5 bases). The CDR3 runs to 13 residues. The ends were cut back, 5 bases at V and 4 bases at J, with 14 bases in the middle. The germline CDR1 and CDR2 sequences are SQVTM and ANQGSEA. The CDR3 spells CSVKGRAVETQYF. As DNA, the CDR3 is TGCAGCGTTAAGGGCAGGGCGGTAGAGACCCAGTACTTC. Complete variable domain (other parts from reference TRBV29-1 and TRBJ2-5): SAVISQKPSRDICQRGTSLTIQCQVDSQVTMMFWYRQQPGQSLTLIATANQGSEATYESGFVIDKFPISRPNLTFSTLTVSNMSPEDSSIYLCSVKGRAVETQYFGPGTRLLVL.

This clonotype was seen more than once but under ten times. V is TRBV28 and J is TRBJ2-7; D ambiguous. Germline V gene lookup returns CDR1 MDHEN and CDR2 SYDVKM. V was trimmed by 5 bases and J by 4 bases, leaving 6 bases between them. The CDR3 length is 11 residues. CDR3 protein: CASSTQYEQYF. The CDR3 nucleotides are TGTGCCAGCAGTACCCAATACGAGCAGTACTTC.

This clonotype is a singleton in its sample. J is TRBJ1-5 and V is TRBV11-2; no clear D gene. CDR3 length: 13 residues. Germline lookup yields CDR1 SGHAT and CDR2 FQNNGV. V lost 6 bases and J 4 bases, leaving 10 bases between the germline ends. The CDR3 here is CASRNPGNQPQHF. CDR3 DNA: TGTGCCAGCAGGAACCCTGGGAATCAGCCCCAGCATTTT.

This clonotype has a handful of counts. The CDR3 is CASTTEGLGYTF. CDR3 nucleotides: TGTGCCAGCACTACTGAGGGGCTTGGCTACACCTTC. The V and J genes are TRBV28 and TRBJ1-2; D may be TRBD1 (5 bases). The CDR3 covers 12 residues. V shed 7 bases and J shed 7 bases, with 13 bases lying between them. Germline loops: CDR1 MDHEN, CDR2 SYDVKM.

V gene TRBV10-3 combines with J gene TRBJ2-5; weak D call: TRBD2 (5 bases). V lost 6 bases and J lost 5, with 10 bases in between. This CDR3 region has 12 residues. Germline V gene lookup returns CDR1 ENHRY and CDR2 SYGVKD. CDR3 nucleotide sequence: TGTGCCATCAGGGAGGTTGGGGAGACCCAGTACTTC. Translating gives CAIREVGETQYF.